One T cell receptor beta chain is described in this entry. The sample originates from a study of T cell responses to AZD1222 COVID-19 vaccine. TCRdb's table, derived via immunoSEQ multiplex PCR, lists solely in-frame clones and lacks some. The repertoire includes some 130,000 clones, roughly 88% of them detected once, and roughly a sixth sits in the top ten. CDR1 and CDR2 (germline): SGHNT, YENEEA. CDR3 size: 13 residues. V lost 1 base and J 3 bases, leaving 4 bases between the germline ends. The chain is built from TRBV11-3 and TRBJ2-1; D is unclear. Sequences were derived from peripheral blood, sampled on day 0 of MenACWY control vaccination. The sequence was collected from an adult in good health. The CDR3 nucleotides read TGTGCCAGCAGCTTAGCCATCTACAATGAGCAGTTCTTC. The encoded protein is CASSLAIYNEQFF.